A single sample is the source of the 11 T cell receptor beta chains below, sequenced in a study of CD8+CD57+ T cells in acquired aplastic anemia. Previously, flow cytometry had revealed CD8+CD57+ cell expansion in the patients chosen for sequencing. TCR beta VDJ and CDR3 were profiled, and genomic DNA was the template. TCRdb itself ran the reads through MiXCR, one entry per CDR3 protein. Among just over 450,000 distinct CDR3 sequences, more than 25% were seen once, and the ten largest hold 0.82%. The specimen sequenced was sorted CD4+, CD8+, or CD8+CD57+ T cells (not recorded which) from PBMCs. These receptor sequences come from a human donor with aplastic anemia.

This chain links TRBV19 with TRBJ2-3; the match to TRBD2 covers 8 bases. The CDR3 spans 15 residues. Germline-derived CDR1 and CDR2 are LNHDA and SQIVND (reference sequence). Germline trimming cut 4 bases from V and 2 bases from J; bases unmatched to any gene: 5. The CDR3 coding sequence is TGTGCCAGTAGTACGGGGACTAGATTCACAGATACGCAGTATTTT. It translates to CASSTGTRFTDTQYF.

This clonotype was detected a few times. J is TRBJ2-3 and V is TRBV20-1; no firm D call. The V gene lost 2 bases and the J gene lost 2 bases, with 8 bases spanning the gap. The CDR3 loop spans 13 amino acids. Germline assignment: CDR1 DFQATT and CDR2 SNEGSKA (reference sequence). CDR3 amino acids: CSARRQDTDTQYF. The CDR3 coding sequence is TGCAGTGCTAGAAGGCAGGACACAGATACGCAGTATTTT.

This clonotype was observed a few times. This sequence joins TRBV19 and TRBJ1-6, with D perhaps TRBD1 (5 bases). Trimming took off 3 bases at V and 9 bases at J, with 15 bases between the two ends. Germline CDR1 reads LNHDA; CDR2 reads SQIVND (reference sequence). The CDR3 extends over 15 amino acids. The CDR3 nucleotides read TGTGCCAGTAGTATCAGGGAGGAGGGTGCTTCACCCCTCCACTTT. This encodes CASSIREEGASPLHF.

Concerning this clonotype: A read error may explain this, as a much larger clone is one base away. This chain connects TRBV24-1 to TRBJ1-4, with D perhaps TRBD1 (5 bases). CDR3 length equals 15 residues. V was clipped by 5 bases and J by 3 bases, with 12 bases between them. The germline V gene encodes CDR1 KGHDR and CDR2 SFDVKD. CDR3 sequence reads: CATSVGGVANEKLFF. CDR3 nucleotides: TGTGCCACCAGTGTTGGGGGGGTGGCTAATGAAAAACTGTTTTTT.

With regard to this clonotype: The germline gene is not matched at one end of the junction; a read error may be the cause. V usage is TRBV7-2 and J usage is TRBJ1-6; D is unclear. Germline lookup yields CDR1 SGHTA and CDR2 FQGNSA. This CDR3 region has 13 residues. CDR3 protein: CSSSLGIASPLHF. CDR3 sequence (DNA): TGTTCCAGCAGCTTAGGGATTGCTTCACCCCTCCACTTT.

CDR3: CASALLAGDNEQFF. CDR3 coding DNA: TGTGCCAGCGCTCTACTAGCGGGAGACAATGAGCAGTTCTTC. The rearrangement uses TRBV3-1 and TRBJ2-1, with TRBD2 identical over 11 bases. The CDR3 is 14 residues long. J lost 5 bases, V lost 8 bases, and 5 bases had no gene match. CDR1 and CDR2 from the germline V gene are LGHDT and YNNKEL (reference sequence).

This clonotype showed up many times. The gene calls are TRBV7-2 and TRBJ1-5; D is possibly TRBD1 (6 bases). The CDR3 sequence is 14 residues long. With 6 bases removed from V and 1 base from J, the gap between germline ends came to 10 bases. Germline V gene lookup returns CDR1 SGHTA and CDR2 FQGNSA. In DNA form, the CDR3 reads TGTGCCAGCAGTTCCGGACAGAGCAATCAGCCCCAGCATTTT. This encodes CASSSGQSNQPQHF.

This clonotype was recorded a few times. The V gene is TRBV5-1, the J gene TRBJ2-7; D might be TRBD2 (6 bases). This CDR3 spans 16 amino acids. Germline CDR1 and CDR2: SGHRS and YFSETQ. Between the trimmed V and J ends, which lost 4 bases and 4 bases, there was a span of 21 bases. CDR3 residues: CASSLLRDSAPYEQYF. The CDR3 DNA sequence: TGCGCCAGCAGCCTTCTGCGGGATTCGGCCCCTTACGAGCAGTACTTC.

The V and J genes are TRBV6-5 and TRBJ1-3, with D hard to call. The germline V and J ends were trimmed by 2 bases and 0 bases, with 8 bases remaining between them. The CDR3 spans 15 residues. Per the germline V gene, CDR1 is MNHEY and CDR2 is SVGAGI. CDR3 in amino acids: CASSYGISSGNTIYF. The CDR3, as DNA: TGTGCCAGCAGTTACGGGATTTCCTCTGGAAACACCATATATTTT.

On this clonotype itself: At one boundary the junction diverges from the germline segment, which might be a read error. The chain joins TRBV10-2 to TRBJ2-7; 7 bases map to TRBD1. CDR1 WSHSY and CDR2 SAAADI come from the germline V gene. The CDR3 consists of 15 residues. The chain's CDR3 is CASSPRTGNSYEQYF. The CDR3 coding sequence is TGTGCCAGCAGTCCCCGGACAGGCAACTCCTACGAGCAGTACTTC.

This clonotype was seen at least ten times. The chain carries TRBV2 and TRBJ1-1, with 7 bases matching TRBD1. V lost 3 bases, J lost 0 bases, and 4 bases stayed unmatched. Germline V gives CDR1 SNHLY, CDR2 FYNNEI. The CDR3 contains 15 residues. The CDR3 spells CASSEGGTVNTEAFF. The CDR3, as DNA: TGTGCCAGCAGTGAGGGGGGGACAGTGAACACTGAAGCTTTCTTT.